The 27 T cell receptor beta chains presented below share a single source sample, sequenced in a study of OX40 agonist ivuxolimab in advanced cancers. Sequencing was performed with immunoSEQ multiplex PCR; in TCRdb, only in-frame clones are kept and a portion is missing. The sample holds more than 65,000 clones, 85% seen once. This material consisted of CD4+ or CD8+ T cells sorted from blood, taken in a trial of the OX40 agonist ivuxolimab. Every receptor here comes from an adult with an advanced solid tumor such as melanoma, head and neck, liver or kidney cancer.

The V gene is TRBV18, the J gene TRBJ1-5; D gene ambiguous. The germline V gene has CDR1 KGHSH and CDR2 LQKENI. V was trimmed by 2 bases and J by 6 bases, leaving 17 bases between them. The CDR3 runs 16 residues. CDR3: CASSPVPRSGGQPQHF. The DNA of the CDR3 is TGTGCCAGCTCACCAGTCCCCCGCAGTGGAGGTCAGCCCCAGCATTTT. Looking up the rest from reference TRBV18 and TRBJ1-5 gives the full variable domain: NAGVMQNPRHLVRRRGQEARLRCSPMKGHSHVYWYRQLPEEGLKFMVYLQKENIIDESGMPKERFSAEFPKEGPSILRIQQVVRGDSAAYFCASSPVPRSGGQPQHFGDGTRLSIL.

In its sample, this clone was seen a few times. CDR3 region: CASSWGMPSSGNTIYF. CDR3 nucleotides: TGTGCCAGCAGTTGGGGGATGCCAAGCTCTGGAAACACCATATATTTT. This chain connects TRBV2 to TRBJ1-3, with D maybe TRBD1 (5 bases). The CDR3 runs 16 residues. The V and J ends lost 5 bases and 0 bases respectively, with 14 bases between them. The germline V gene encodes CDR1 SNHLY and CDR2 FYNNEI.

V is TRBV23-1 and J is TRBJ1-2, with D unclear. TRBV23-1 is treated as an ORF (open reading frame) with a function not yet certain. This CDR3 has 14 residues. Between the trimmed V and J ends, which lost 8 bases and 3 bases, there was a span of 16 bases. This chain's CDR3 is CASPPGVPHYGYTF. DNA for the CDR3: TGCGCCAGCCCCCCCGGGGTTCCACACTATGGCTACACCTTC.

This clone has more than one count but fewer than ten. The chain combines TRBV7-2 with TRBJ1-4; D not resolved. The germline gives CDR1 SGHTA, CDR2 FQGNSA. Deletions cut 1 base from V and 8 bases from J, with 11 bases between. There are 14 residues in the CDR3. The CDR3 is CASSLGARGEKLFF. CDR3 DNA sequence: TGTGCCAGCAGCTTAGGGGCCCGAGGGGAAAAACTGTTTTTT.

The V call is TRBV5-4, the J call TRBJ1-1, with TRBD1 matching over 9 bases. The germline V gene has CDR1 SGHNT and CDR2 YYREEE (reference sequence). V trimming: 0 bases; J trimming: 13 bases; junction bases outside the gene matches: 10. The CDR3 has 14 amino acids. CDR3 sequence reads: CASSLAGQGKYVFF. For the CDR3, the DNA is TGTGCCAGCAGCTTGGCTGGACAGGGGAAGTACGTTTTCTTT.

CDR3 region: CASTPTGYEQYF. In DNA form, the CDR3 reads TGTGCCAGCACCCCAACCGGGTACGAGCAGTACTTC. The chain links TRBV11-3 to TRBJ2-7; no definite D call. V was shortened by 7 bases and J by 4 bases, with 11 bases between the two germline ends. The CDR3 is 12 residues long. CDR1 is SGHNT, CDR2 YENEEA, per germline.

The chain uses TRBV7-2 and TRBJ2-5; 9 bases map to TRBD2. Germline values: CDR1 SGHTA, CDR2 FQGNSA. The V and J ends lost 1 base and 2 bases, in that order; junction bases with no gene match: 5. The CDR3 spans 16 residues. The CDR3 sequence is CASSLGGAGGQETQYF. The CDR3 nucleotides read TGTGCCAGCAGCTTAGGCGGAGCGGGAGGACAAGAGACCCAGTACTTC.

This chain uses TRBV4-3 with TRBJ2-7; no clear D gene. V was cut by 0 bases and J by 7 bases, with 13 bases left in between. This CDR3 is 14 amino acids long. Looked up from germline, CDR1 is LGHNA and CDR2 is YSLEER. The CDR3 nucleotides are TGCGCCAGCAGCCAAGAGGCTAGGTTGAAAGAGCAGTACTTC. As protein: CASSQEARLKEQYF.

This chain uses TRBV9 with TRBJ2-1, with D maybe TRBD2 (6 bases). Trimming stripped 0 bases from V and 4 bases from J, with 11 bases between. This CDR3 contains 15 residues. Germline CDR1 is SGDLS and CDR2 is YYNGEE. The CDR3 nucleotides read TGTGCCAGCAGCGTAGATGGAGGGAGATACAATGAGCAGTTCTTC. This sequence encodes CASSVDGGRYNEQFF.

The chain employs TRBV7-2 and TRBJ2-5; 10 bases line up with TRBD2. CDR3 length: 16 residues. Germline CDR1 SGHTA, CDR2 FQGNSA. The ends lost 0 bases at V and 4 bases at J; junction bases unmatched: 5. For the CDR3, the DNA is TGTGCCAGCAGCTTAGCGCTATCTAGCGGGAGAGAGACCCAGTACTTC. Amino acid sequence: CASSLALSSGRETQYF.

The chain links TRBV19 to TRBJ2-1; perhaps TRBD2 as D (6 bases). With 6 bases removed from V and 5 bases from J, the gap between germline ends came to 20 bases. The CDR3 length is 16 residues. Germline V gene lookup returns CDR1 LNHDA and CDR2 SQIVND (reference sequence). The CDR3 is CASSQGGGSLNNEQFF. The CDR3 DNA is TGTGCCAGTAGCCAGGGAGGCGGTTCATTGAACAATGAGCAGTTCTTC.

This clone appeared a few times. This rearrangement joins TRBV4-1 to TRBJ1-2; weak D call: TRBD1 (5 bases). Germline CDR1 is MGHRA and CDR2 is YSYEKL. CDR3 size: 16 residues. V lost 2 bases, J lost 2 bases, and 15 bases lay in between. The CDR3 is CASSQTPHGANYGYTF. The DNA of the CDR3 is TGCGCCAGCAGCCAAACCCCCCATGGGGCGAACTATGGCTACACCTTC.

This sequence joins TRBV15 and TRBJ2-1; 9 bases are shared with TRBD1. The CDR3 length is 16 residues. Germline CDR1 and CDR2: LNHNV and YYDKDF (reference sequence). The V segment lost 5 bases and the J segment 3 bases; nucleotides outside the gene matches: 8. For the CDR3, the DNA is TGTGCCACCAGCGGAGGGACAGGGCTTTACTACAATGAGCAGTTCTTC. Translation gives CATSGGTGLYYNEQFF.

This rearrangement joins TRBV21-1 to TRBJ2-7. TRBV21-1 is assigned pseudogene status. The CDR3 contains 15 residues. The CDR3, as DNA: TGTGCCAGCAGCAAAGGGGAAAAAGCGAGCTACGAGCAGTACTTC. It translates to CASSKGEKASYEQYF.

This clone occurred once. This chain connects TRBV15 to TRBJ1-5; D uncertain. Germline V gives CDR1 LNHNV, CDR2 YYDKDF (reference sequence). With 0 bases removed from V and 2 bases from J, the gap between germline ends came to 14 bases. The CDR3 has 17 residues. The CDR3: CATSRDLSGSGNQPQHF. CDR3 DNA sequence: TGTGCCACCAGCAGAGATTTAAGCGGTAGTGGCAATCAGCCCCAGCATTTT. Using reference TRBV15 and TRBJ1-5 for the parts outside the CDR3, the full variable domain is DAMVIQNPRYQVTQFGKPVTLSCSQTLNHNVMYWYQQKSSQAPKLLFHYYDKDFNNEADTPDNFQSRRPNTSFCFLDIRSPGLGDTAMYLCATSRDLSGSGNQPQHFGDGTRLSIL.

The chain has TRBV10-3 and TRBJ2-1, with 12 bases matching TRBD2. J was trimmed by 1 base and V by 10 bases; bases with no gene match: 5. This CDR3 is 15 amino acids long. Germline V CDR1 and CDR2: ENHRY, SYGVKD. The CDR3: CATLTSGGSYNEQFF. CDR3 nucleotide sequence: TGTGCCACCCTGACTAGCGGGGGATCCTACAATGAGCAGTTCTTC.

The CDR3, as DNA: TGCAGTGCCACTGCGGGCGAGCAGTACTTC. The encoded protein is CSATAGEQYF. The V and J genes are TRBV20-1 and TRBJ2-7, with D maybe TRBD2 (5 bases). This CDR3 has 10 amino acids. The germline CDR1 and CDR2 sequences are DFQATT and SNEGSKA (reference sequence). V lost 6 bases and J lost 6, with 9 bases in between.

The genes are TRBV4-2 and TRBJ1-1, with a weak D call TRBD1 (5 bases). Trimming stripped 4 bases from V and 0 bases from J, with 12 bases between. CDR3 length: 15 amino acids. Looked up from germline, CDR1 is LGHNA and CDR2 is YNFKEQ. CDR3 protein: CASSLGGEVNTEAFF. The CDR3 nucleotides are TGTGCCAGCAGCCTGGGGGGGGAAGTGAACACTGAAGCTTTCTTT.

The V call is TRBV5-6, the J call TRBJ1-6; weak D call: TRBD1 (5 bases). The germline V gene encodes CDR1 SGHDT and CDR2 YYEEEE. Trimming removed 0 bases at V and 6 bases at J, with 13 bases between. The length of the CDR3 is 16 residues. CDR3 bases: TGTGCCAGCAGCTTGGGTCCAGGGAGGCTTAATTCACCCCTCCACTTT. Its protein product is CASSLGPGRLNSPLHF. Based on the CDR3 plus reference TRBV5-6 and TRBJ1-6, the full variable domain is DAGVTQSPTHLIKTRGQQVTLRCSPKSGHDTVSWYQQALGQGPQFIFQYYEEEERQRGNFPDRFSGHQFPNYSSELNVNALLLGDSALYLCASSLGPGRLNSPLHFGNGTRLTVT.

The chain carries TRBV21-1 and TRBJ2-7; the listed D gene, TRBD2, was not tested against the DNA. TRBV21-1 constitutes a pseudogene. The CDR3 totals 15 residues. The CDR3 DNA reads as TGTGCCAGCAGCAAAGTTGGAGGGAGCTCCTACGAGCAGTACTTC. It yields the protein CASSKVGGSSYEQYF.

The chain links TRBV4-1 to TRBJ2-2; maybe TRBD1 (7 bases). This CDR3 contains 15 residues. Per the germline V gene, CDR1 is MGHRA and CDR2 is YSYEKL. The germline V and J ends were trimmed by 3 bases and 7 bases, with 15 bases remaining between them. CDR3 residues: CASSQPDREDGELFF. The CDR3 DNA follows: TGCGCCAGCAGCCAGCCCGACAGGGAGGACGGGGAGCTGTTTTTT.

The CDR3 sequence is CASTSGNTGELFF. The CDR3 region has the DNA TGTGCCAGCACTAGCGGGAACACCGGGGAGCTGTTTTTT. The rearrangement joins TRBV25-1 to TRBJ2-2; 7 bases agree with TRBD2. Germline V lookup: CDR1 MGHDK, CDR2 SYGVNS. The length of the CDR3 is 13 residues. The V gene end was trimmed by 7 bases and the J gene end by 1 base; junction bases not matched to a gene: 0.

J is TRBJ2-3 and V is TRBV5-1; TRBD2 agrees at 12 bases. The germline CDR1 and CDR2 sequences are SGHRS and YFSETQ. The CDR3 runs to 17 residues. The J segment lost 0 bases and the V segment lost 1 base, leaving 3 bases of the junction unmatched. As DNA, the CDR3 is TGCGCCAGCAGCTTGCCGGGGACTAGCGGGAGCACAGATACGCAGTATTTT. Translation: CASSLPGTSGSTDTQYF.

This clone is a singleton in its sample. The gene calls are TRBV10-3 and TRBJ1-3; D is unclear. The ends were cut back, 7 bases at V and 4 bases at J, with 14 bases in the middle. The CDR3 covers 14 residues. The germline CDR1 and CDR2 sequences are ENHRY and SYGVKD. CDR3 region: CAIKLGSLGNTIYF. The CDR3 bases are TGTGCCATCAAACTAGGTAGCCTCGGAAACACCATATATTTT.

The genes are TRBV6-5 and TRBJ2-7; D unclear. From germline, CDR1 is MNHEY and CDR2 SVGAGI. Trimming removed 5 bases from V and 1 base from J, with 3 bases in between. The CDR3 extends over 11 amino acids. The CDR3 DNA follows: TGTGCCAGCAGTCCTTCCTACGAGCAGTACTTC. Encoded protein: CASSPSYEQYF.

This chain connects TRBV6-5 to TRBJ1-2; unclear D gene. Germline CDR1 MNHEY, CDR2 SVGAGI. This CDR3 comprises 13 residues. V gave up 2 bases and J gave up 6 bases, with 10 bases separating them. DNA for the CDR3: TGTGCCAGCAGTTACGACGGGTGGGATGGCTACACCTTC. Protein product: CASSYDGWDGYTF.

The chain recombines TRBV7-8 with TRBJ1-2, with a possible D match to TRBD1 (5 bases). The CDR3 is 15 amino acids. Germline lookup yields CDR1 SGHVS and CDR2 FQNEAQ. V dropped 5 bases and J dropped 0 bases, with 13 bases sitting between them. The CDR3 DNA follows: TGTGCCAGCAGCGCCTCAGGGAATGCTAACTATGGCTACACCTTC. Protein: CASSASGNANYGYTF.